This TCR beta chain stems from a study of beta chain features in type 1 diabetes. Background on the study: Similarity in age, gender and cell yields was seen between patients and healthy donors.

The CDR3 totals 11 residues. V lost 6 bases and J lost 1, with 3 bases in between. Germline V lookup: CDR1 MDHEN, CDR2 SYDVKM. A few counts support this clone. Its antigen is not known. Study-level results: Shorter TCRB CDR3s, moderately but significantly so, were found in Type 1 diabetes patients in all four CD4+ subsets.

Each donor gave one heparinised blood draw averaging approximately 120 mL. All of the isolated RNA was reverse transcribed, so expressed TCRB transcripts were sequenced. Clones were sequenced by immunoSEQ multiplex PCR, and TCRdb holds only the in-frame ones, with some missing. The repertoire includes 150,000 or so clones, 8% to 8.5% of them detected once, and around 0.56% sits in the top ten. The sequence came from a woman younger than 30 with type 1 diabetes. Material for sequencing was central memory CD4+ T cells from blood. The rearrangement joins TRBV28 to TRBJ1-2; D not certain. For the CDR3, the DNA is TGTGCCAGCAGCGGTAACTATGGCTACACCTTC. It translates to CASSGNYGYTF.